This is a list of T cell receptor beta chains from one sample in a study of cytomegalovirus exposure and HLA in healthy donors. Method: immunoSEQ multiplex PCR; TCRdb's copy keeps in-frame clones and lacks some. The sample holds 200,000 to 300,000 clones, around four fifths seen once. Material: PBMCs. These receptors came from a woman between 40 and 50 years old in good health and CMV-seropositive. The CDR3 runs from the conserved cysteine through the conserved F or W. Each record gives: J gene, clone size, V gene, D gene, CDR3 protein, CDR3 DNA. A D gene is named only where the DNA matches it firmly. For some rows the clone size is stated as once, few or many, or as a class when expanded; others skip it.

>TRBJ1-2|.|TRBV29-1|.
CSVDLGGGYGYTF
TGCAGCGTTGATCTCGGGGGTGGGTATGGCTACACCTTC
>TRBJ1-3|few|TRBV19|.
CASSPTWSSGNTIYF
TGTGCCAGTAGTCCGACTTGGAGCTCTGGAAACACCATATATTTT
>TRBJ1-1|.|TRBV19|.
CASSIGQSNTEAFF
TGTGCCAGTAGTATAGGACAGAGTAACACTGAAGCTTTCTTT
>TRBJ1-4|once|TRBV6-5|.
CASSYSPGEGLFF
TGTGCCAGCAGTTACAGTCCAGGGGAGGGGCTGTTTTTT
>TRBJ1-1|.|TRBV5-1|TRBD1
CASSFTQGVGSEAFF
TGCGCCAGCAGCTTTACACAGGGGGTGGGGTCTGAAGCTTTCTTT
>TRBJ2-1|.|TRBV4-1|TRBD2
CASSQVGGSGTGGDEQFF
TGCGCCAGCAGCCAAGTTGGGGGGAGCGGGACCGGTGGGGATGAGCAGTTCTTC
>TRBJ2-1|.|TRBV7-2|TRBD2
CASSFSGSPYNEQFF
TGTGCCAGCAGCTTTAGCGGGAGCCCCTACAATGAGCAGTTCTTC
>TRBJ2-1|.|TRBV6-5|.
CASRPKAHQGEQFF
TGTGCCAGCAGGCCCAAGGCCCATCAGGGGGAGCAGTTCTTC
>TRBJ2-7|.|TRBV11-1|.
CASSLALITTNEQYF
TGTGCCAGCAGCTTAGCCCTAATCACTACGAACGAGCAGTACTTC
>TRBJ1-1|once|TRBV19|.
CASGGGISGTEAFF
TGTGCCAGTGGGGGGGGTATTAGCGGGACTGAAGCTTTCTTT
>TRBJ1-3|.|TRBV5-3|.
CARSLGFYSGNTIYF
TGTGCCAGAAGCTTGGGCTTCTACTCTGGAAACACCATATATTTT
>TRBJ2-7|.|TRBV7-9|.
CASSPPGGLEREQYF
TGTGCCAGCAGCCCACCAGGGGGGCTTGAGCGGGAGCAGTACTTC
>TRBJ2-5|.|TRBV13|TRBD1
CASSQGTGPQETQYF
TGTGCCAGCAGCCAAGGGACAGGCCCCCAAGAGACCCAGTACTTC
>TRBJ2-7|.|TRBV11-1|TRBD2
CASSLRTGLGAYEQYF
TGTGCCAGCAGCTTACGAACGGGACTAGGGGCCTACGAGCAGTACTTC
>TRBJ2-1|few|TRBV30|TRBD1
CAWTYRGYEQFF
TGTGCCTGGACTTACAGGGGATATGAGCAGTTCTTC
>TRBJ2-7|.|TRBV4-1|.
CASSQDPGTADNREQYF
TGCGCCAGCAGCCAAGATCCGGGTACAGCGGATAATCGCGAGCAGTACTTC
>TRBJ1-1|.|TRBV25-1|TRBD1
CASRERTGANTEAFF
TGTGCCAGCAGAGAACGGACAGGGGCGAACACTGAAGCTTTCTTT
>TRBJ1-1|.|TRBV7-9|.
CASSLQGNTEAFF
TGTGCCAGCAGCTTACAGGGGAACACTGAAGCTTTCTTT
>TRBJ1-1|.|TRBV27|.
CASSFRQAVTEAFF
TGTGCCAGCAGTTTTCGGCAGGCTGTTACTGAAGCTTTCTTT
>TRBJ1-4|.|TRBV4-3|.
CASSARTEEKLFF
TGCGCCAGCAGCGCCCGGACTGAAGAAAAACTGTTTTTT
>TRBJ1-6|.|TRBV30|.
CAWSVRVLANSPLHF
TGTGCCTGGAGTGTACGGGTCTTAGCTAATTCACCCCTCCACTTT
>TRBJ2-5|.|TRBV5-4|TRBD2
CASSLPSGRPETQYF
TGTGCCAGCAGCTTACCTAGCGGACGCCCAGAGACCCAGTACTTC
>TRBJ2-7|.|TRBV27|.
CASSWDMPSSYEQYF
TGTGCCAGCAGCTGGGACATGCCGAGCTCCTACGAGCAGTACTTC
>TRBJ2-2|.|TRBV6-5|TRBD2
CASSVAGFTGELFF
TGTGCCAGCAGTGTAGCGGGATTCACCGGGGAGCTGTTTTTT
>TRBJ2-7|.|TRBV7-8|.
CASSLKVLGGGGYEQYF
TGTGCCAGCAGCTTGAAGGTGTTAGGGGGGGGCGGCTACGAGCAGTACTTC
>TRBJ1-3|once|TRBV4-2|TRBD1
CASSTQTGTDSSGNTIYF
TGTGCCAGCAGCACCCAAACGGGGACAGATAGCTCTGGAAACACCATATATTTT
>TRBJ2-1|.|TRBV7-2|TRBD2
CASSELAGGRREQFF
TGTGCCAGCAGCGAACTAGCGGGAGGGCGCCGTGAGCAGTTCTTC
>TRBJ1-2|.|TRBV25-1|.
CASSDPPSRVYGYTF
TGTGCCAGCAGTGATCCTCCGAGCCGGGTTTACGGCTACACCTTC
>TRBJ2-7|few|TRBV6-6|.
CASSLSSYEQYF
TGTGCCAGCAGTCTTTCGTCCTACGAGCAGTACTTC
>TRBJ1-5|.|TRBV28|.
CASSPSQGRQPQHF
TGTGCCAGCAGTCCCTCCCAGGGTCGTCAGCCCCAGCATTTT
>TRBJ1-5|once|TRBV19|.
CASSIWGVQPQHF
TGTGCCAGTAGTATTTGGGGGGTTCAGCCCCAGCATTTT
>TRBJ2-3|.|TRBV7-2|.
CASSLTVVVTDTQYF
TGTGCCAGCAGCCTAACAGTCGTGGTCACAGATACGCAGTATTTT
>TRBJ1-2|.|TRBV18|.
CASSPPIDAGLYGYTF
TGTGCCAGCTCACCACCGATCGATGCAGGCCTTTATGGCTACACCTTC
>TRBJ1-1|.|TRBV9|.
CASSSEGGGRTEAFF
TGTGCCAGCAGCTCAGAGGGGGGGGGAAGGACTGAAGCTTTCTTT
>TRBJ1-2|.|TRBV28|.
CASSLPEDGQSYTF
TGTGCCAGCAGTTTACCCGAGGACGGACAAAGCTACACCTTC
>TRBJ1-2|.|TRBV5-6|TRBD1
CASSRTGQRGYTGYTF
TGTGCCAGCAGCCGGACAGGCCAGAGGGGGTACACTGGCTACACCTTC
>TRBJ2-3|.|TRBV6-1|TRBD2
CASSEALAGTDTQYF
TGTGCCAGCAGTGAAGCGCTAGCGGGCACAGATACGCAGTATTTT
>TRBJ2-7|.|TRBV11-2|.
CASSLATDRFYEQYF
TGTGCCAGCAGCTTAGCCACGGACAGATTTTACGAGCAGTACTTC
>TRBJ2-1|.|TRBV28|.
CASSGTNEQFF
TGTGCCAGCAGTGGCACCAATGAGCAGTTCTTC
>TRBJ1-1|.|TRBV29-1|TRBD1
CSGRSWTGPNTEAFF
TGCAGCGGGCGATCCTGGACAGGCCCAAACACTGAAGCTTTCTTT
>TRBJ2-2|once|TRBV5-1|.
CASSRSEAGELFF
TGCGCCAGCAGCCGTAGCGAAGCCGGGGAGCTGTTTTTT
>TRBJ2-5|.|TRBV4-3|.
CASSRRGERGQETQYF
TGCGCCAGCAGCCGGAGAGGAGAACGGGGCCAAGAGACCCAGTACTTC
>TRBJ1-5|.|TRBV6-6|.
CASSPGLSPNQPQHF
TGTGCCAGCAGTCCCGGTCTCTCCCCCAATCAGCCCCAGCATTTT
>TRBJ2-2|.|TRBV10-3|.
CAIGGANGGTTGELFF
TGTGCCATCGGTGGAGCGAACGGGGGAACAACCGGGGAGCTGTTTTTT
>TRBJ1-1|.|TRBV5-1|.
CASSSDSGYTEAFF
TGCGCCAGCAGCTCCGATTCAGGGTACACTGAAGCTTTCTTT
>TRBJ2-1|.|TRBV14|.
CASSQVRSRGSEQFF
TGTGCCAGCAGCCAAGTCCGGTCTCGAGGGAGTGAGCAGTTCTTC
>TRBJ1-2|.|TRBV29-1|.
CSAEALAQNYGYTF
TGCAGCGCGGAGGCTCTGGCACAGAACTATGGCTACACCTTC
>TRBJ2-4|.|TRBV9|TRBD2
CASSVEGLAGADFAKNIQYF
TGTGCCAGCAGCGTAGAAGGACTAGCGGGAGCCGATTTCGCCAAAAACATTCAGTACTTC
>TRBJ1-2|.|TRBV30|.
CAWSVRSSNYGYTF
TGTGCCTGGAGTGTTCGGTCATCTAACTATGGCTACACCTTC
>TRBJ1-1|.|TRBV6-6|.
CASSYSNNMNTEAFF
TGTGCCAGCAGTTACTCTAATAACATGAACACTGAAGCTTTCTTT
>TRBJ2-6|once|TRBV5-6|TRBD1
CASSYRGFGANVLTF
TGTGCCAGCAGCTACAGGGGGTTTGGGGCCAACGTCCTGACTTTC
>TRBJ2-2|.|TRBV7-6|.
CASSPIPAAELFF
TGTGCCAGCTCCCCTATCCCCGCCGCGGAGCTGTTTTTT
>TRBJ1-1|once|TRBV6-5|TRBD1
CASSPGTAKNTEAFF
TGTGCCAGCAGTCCTGGGACAGCTAAGAACACTGAAGCTTTCTTT
>TRBJ2-2|.|TRBV19|TRBD1
CASRFSGGDTGELFF
TGTGCCAGTAGGTTTTCAGGGGGAGACACCGGGGAGCTGTTTTTT